The 8 T cell receptor beta chains reported below all come from one sample, sequenced in a study of human T cells and chemical hapten exposure. Stated time point: patch test 1, 2 weeks after DPC sensitization. Specified treatment: therapeutic diphenylcyclopropenone sensitization with weekly scalp DPC. TCRdb passed the RACE reads through MiXCR, listing each CDR3 protein once. There are 350,000 or so distinct CDR3 sequences in the sample; around 7% occur only once, and 7% to 10% lies in the top ten. Sequencing used whole blood, obtained in connection with sensitization to the hapten diphenylcyclopropenone (DPC). The receptor set was obtained from a woman aged 18-29 years with alopecia areata. Some clones in this sample may be carry-over from other donors' samples.

The sample holds many counts of this clonotype. The CDR3 sequence: CASSLREEYTGELFF. The CDR3 bases are TGTGCCAGCAGTTTAAGAGAAGAGTACACCGGGGAGCTGTTTTTT. The gene calls are TRBV27 and TRBJ2-2; the D is unclear. The CDR3 is 15 amino acids. V was pared by 2 bases and J by 3 bases, with 10 bases between. Per germline, CDR1 MNHEY and CDR2 SMNVEV (reference sequence).

This clonotype has more than one count but fewer than ten. V gene TRBV6-7 combines with J gene TRBJ1-2; tentatively, D is TRBD1 (6 bases). TRBV6-7 counts as an open reading frame of uncertain function. CDR3 length: 12 amino acids. Trimming left V 7 bases short and J 2 bases short, with 8 bases between. The CDR3 region is CASTGGNYGYTF. CDR3 DNA: TGTGCCAGCACGGGGGGCAACTATGGCTACACCTTC.

This clonotype occurred many times. V usage is TRBV6-2 or TRBV6-3 and J usage is TRBJ2-7, with 10 bases aligning to TRBD1. V was clipped by 8 bases and J by 6 bases; unmatched bases: 4. The CDR3 totals 12 residues. Germline V gene data show CDR1 as MNHEY and CDR2 as SVGEGT. The CDR3 region is CASGGQGPEQYF. The DNA of the CDR3 is TGTGCCAGCGGGGGACAGGGGCCCGAGCAGTACTTC.

This sequence joins TRBV5-6 and TRBJ1-5; D gene uncertain. The CDR3 runs 14 residues. The germline V gene encodes CDR1 SGHDT and CDR2 YYEEEE. V lost 4 bases to trimming and J lost 2 bases, with 10 bases between them. The CDR3 protein is CASSRAAGNQPQHF. CDR3 coding DNA: TGTGCCAGCAGCCGTGCCGCGGGCAATCAGCCCCAGCATTTT.

The rearrangement joins TRBV6-5 to TRBJ2-3, with D possibly TRBD1 on 6 matching bases. This CDR3 region has 12 residues. CDR1 and CDR2 (germline): MNHEY, SVGAGI. V shed 5 bases and J shed 6 bases, with 9 bases lying between them. CDR3 region: CASSTGYDTQYF. CDR3 sequence (DNA): TGTGCCAGCAGTACAGGGTACGATACGCAGTATTTT.

This clonotype was counted between two and nine times. The chain is built from TRBV6-1 and TRBJ1-5, with D possibly matching TRBD1 (6 bases). The CDR3 is made up of 15 amino acids. CDR1 and CDR2 (germline): MNHNS, SASEGT. The ends were cut back, 7 bases at V and 2 bases at J, with 15 bases in the middle. CDR3 region: CASTQTGFGNQPQHF. CDR3 coding DNA: TGTGCCAGCACCCAAACAGGGTTTGGCAATCAGCCCCAGCATTTT.

This clonotype was seen only a few times. The rearrangement joins TRBV10-3 to TRBJ2-7, with TRBD1 identical over 8 bases. V lost 0 bases and J lost 5; bases outside the gene matches: 6. There are 15 residues in the CDR3. The germline CDR1 and CDR2 sequences are ENHRY and SYGVKD. CDR3 sequence: CAISESNRGSNEQYF. CDR3 DNA sequence: TGTGCCATCAGTGAGTCTAACAGGGGGTCCAACGAGCAGTACTTC.

This clonotype was picked up a small number of times. The chain joins TRBV5-1 to TRBJ2-5, with D maybe TRBD1 (7 bases). Germline assignment: CDR1 SGHRS and CDR2 YFSETQ. Trimming removed 9 bases at V and 2 bases at J, with 20 bases between. The length of the CDR3 is 15 residues. In DNA, the CDR3 is TGCGCCAAGACGAACAGGGGAGGTAGGCAAGAGACCCAGTACTTC. It codes for CAKTNRGGRQETQYF.